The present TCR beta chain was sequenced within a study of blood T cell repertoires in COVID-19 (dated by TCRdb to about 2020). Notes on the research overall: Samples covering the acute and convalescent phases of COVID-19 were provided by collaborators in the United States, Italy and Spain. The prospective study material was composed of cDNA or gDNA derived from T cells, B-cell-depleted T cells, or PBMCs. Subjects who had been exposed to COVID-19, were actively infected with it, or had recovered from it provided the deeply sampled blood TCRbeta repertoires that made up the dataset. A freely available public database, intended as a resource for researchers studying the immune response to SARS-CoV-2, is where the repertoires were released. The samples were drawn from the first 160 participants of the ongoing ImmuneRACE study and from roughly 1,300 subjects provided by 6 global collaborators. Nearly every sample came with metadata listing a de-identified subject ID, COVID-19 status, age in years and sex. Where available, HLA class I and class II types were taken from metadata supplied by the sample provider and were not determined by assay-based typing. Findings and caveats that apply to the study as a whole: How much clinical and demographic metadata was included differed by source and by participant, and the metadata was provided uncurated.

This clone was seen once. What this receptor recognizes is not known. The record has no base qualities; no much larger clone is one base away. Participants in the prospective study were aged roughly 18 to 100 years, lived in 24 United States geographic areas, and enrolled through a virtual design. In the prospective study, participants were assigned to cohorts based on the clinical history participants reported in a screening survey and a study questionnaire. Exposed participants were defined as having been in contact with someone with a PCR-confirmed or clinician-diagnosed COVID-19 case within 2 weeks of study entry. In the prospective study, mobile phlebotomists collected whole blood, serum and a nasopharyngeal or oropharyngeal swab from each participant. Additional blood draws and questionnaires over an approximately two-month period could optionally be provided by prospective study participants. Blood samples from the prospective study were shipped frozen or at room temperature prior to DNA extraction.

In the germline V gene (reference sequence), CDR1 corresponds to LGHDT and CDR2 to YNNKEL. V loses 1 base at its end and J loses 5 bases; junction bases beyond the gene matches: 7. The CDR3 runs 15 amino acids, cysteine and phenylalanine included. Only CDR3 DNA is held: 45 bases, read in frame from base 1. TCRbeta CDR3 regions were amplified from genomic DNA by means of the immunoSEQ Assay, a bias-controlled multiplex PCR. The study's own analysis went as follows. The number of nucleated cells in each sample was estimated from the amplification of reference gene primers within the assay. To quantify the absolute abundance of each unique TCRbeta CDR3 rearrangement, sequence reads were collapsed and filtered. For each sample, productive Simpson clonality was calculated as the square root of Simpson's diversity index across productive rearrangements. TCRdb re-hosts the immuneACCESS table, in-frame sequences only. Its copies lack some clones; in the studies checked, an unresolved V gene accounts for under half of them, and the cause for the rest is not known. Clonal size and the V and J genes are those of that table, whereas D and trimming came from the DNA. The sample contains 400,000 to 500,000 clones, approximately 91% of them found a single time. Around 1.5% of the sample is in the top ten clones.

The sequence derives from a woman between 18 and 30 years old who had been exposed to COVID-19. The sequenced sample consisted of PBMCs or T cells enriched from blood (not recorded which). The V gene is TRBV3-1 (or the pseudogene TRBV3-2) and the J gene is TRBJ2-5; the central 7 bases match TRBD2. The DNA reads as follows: TGTGCCAGCAGCCAAGCCGGACTAGTAAGTGAGACCCAGTACTTC. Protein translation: CASSQAGLVSETQYF.